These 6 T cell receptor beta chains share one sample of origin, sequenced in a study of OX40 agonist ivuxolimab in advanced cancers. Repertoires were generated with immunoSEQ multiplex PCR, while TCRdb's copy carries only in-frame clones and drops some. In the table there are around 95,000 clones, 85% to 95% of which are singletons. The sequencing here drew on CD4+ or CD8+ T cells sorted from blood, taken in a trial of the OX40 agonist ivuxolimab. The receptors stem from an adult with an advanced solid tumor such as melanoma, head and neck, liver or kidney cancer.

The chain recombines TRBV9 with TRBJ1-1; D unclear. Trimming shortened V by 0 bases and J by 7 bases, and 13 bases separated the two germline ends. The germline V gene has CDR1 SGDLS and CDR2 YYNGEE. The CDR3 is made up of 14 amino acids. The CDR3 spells CASSVAWTEDEAFF. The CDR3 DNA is TGTGCCAGCAGCGTAGCGTGGACGGAAGATGAAGCTTTCTTT.

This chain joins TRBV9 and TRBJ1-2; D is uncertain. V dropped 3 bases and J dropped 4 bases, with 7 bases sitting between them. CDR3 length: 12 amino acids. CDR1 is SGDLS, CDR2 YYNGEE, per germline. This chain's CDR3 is CASSGGIYGYTF. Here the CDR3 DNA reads TGTGCCAGCAGCGGCGGGATCTATGGCTACACCTTC.

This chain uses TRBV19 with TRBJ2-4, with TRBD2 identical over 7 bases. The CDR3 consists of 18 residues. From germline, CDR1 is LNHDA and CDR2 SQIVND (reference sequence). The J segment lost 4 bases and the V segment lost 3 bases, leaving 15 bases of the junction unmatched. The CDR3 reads CASSIGSSGGQRKNIQYF. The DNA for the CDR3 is TGTGCCAGTAGTATCGGTTCTAGCGGAGGGCAACGTAAAAACATTCAGTACTTC.

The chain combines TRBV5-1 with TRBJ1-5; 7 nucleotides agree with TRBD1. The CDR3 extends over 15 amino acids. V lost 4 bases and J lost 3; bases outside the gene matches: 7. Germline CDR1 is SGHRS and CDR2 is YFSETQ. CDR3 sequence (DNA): TGCGCCAGCAGCCCGGGGGACAGCCTCAATCAGCCCCAGCATTTT. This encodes CASSPGDSLNQPQHF. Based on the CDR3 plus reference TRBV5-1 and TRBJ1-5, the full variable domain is KAGVTQTPRYLIKTRGQQVTLSCSPISGHRSVSWYQQTPGQGLQFLFEYFSETQRNKGNFPGRFSGRQFSNSRSEMNVSTLELGDSALYLCASSPGDSLNQPQHFGDGTRLSIL.

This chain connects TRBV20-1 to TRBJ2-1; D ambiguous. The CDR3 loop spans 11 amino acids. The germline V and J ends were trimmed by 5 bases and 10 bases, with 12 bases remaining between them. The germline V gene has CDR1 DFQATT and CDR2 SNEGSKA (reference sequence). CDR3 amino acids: CSAPRTREQFF. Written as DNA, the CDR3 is TGCAGTGCTCCCAGGACCAGGGAGCAGTTCTTC.

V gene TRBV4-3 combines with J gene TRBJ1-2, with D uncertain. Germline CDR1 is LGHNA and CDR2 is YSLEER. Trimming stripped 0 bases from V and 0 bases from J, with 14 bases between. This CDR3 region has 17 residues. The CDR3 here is CASSQDQNGRANYGYTF. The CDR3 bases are TGCGCCAGCAGCCAAGATCAGAATGGTAGGGCTAACTATGGCTACACCTTC.